This TCR beta chain was sequenced for a study of molecular identifiers for immune sequencing clone quantification. Whole-study context: Replicate RNA from 20,000 or 100,000 naive CD8 T cells formed five aliquots; four were sequenced.

In regard to this clonotype: The antigen remains undetermined. The junction does not match germline at one end; this may be a read error.

Germline V CDR1 and CDR2: SEHNR, FQNEAQ (reference sequence). This CDR3 comprises 16 residues. Overall study findings and caveats: Sizes of clones that are highly expanded could be underestimated (if identical TCR molecules share a barcode).

The naive CD8 libraries originated from between roughly 18,000 and 1,100,000 sorted cells and drew on 10%, 30% or 50% RNA. A single record per CDR3 protein comes from TCRdb applying MiXCR to the PCR reads. The sample contains around 470,000 distinct CDR3 sequences, 25% of which appear only once. The rearrangement joins TRBV7-9 to TRBJ1-2; a possible D gene is TRBD1 (5 bases). Sequencing was carried out using naive CD8+ T cells from blood, with Jurkat cell RNA spiked in. The sample's subset: FACS-sorted CD8+CD4-CCR7+CD45RA+ naive T cells. This TCR was recovered from a human donor in good health. Some libraries in this study had Jurkat cell RNA spiked in. The CDR3 loop reads CASVGGVKPRGYGYTF. CDR3 nucleotides: TGCGCCAGCGTGGGAGGTGTTAAGCCGAGGGGCTATGGCTACACCTTC.